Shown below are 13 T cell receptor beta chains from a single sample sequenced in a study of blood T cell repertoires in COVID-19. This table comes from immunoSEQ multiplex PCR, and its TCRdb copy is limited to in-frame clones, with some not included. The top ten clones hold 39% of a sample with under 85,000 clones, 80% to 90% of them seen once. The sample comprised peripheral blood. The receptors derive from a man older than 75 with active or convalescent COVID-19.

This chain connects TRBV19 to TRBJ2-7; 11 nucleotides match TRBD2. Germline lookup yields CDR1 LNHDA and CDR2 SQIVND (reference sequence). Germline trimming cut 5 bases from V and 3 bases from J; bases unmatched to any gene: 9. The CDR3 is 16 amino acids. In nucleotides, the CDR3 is TGTGCCAGTAGTGCACTAGCGGGAGCATTCTTCTACGAGCAGTACTTC. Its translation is CASSALAGAFFYEQYF.

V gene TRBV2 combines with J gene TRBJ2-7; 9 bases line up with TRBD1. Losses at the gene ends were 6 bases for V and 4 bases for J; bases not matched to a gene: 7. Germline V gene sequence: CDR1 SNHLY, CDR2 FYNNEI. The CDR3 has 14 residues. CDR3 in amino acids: CASRTGQGFYEQYF. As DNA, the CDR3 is TGTGCCAGCAGGACGGGACAGGGTTTTTACGAGCAGTACTTC.

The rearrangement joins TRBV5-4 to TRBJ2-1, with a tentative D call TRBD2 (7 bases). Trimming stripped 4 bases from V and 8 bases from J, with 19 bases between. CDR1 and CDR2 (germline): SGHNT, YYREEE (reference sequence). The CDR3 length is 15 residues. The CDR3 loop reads CASSPSRGAVYEQFF. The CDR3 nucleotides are TGTGCCAGCAGCCCTAGCCGGGGGGCGGTGTATGAGCAGTTCTTC.

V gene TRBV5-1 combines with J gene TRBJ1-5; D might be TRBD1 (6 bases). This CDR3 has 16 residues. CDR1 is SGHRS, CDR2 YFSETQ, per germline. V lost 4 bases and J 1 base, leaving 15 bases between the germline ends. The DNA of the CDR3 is TGCGCCAGCAGCCTTTCAGGGGCTGGAAGCAATCAGCCCCAGCATTTT. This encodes CASSLSGAGSNQPQHF.

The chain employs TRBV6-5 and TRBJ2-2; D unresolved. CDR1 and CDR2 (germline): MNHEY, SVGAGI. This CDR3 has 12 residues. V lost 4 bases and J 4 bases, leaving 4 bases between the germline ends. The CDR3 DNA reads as TGTGCCAGCAGTTCTTCCACCGGGGAGCTGTTTTTT. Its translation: CASSSSTGELFF.

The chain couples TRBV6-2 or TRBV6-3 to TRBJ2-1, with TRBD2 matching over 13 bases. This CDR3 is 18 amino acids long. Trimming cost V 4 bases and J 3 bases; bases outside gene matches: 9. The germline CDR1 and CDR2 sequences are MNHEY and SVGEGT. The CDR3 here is CASSSTIRLAGGYNEQFF. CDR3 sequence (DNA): TGTGCCAGCAGTTCAACAATACGACTAGCGGGGGGCTACAATGAGCAGTTCTTC.

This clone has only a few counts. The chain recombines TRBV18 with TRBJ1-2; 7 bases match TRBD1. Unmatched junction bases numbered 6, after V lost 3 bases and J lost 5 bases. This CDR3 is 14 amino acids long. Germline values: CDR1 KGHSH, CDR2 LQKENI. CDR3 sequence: CASSPPGGWYGYTF. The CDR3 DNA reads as TGTGCCAGCTCACCCCCAGGGGGTTGGTATGGCTACACCTTC.

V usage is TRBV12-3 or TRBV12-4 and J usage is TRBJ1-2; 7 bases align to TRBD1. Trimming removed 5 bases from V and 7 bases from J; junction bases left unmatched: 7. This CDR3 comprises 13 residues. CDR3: CASSPTGYTGYTF. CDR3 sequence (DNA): TGTGCCAGCAGTCCGACAGGGTATACTGGCTACACCTTC.

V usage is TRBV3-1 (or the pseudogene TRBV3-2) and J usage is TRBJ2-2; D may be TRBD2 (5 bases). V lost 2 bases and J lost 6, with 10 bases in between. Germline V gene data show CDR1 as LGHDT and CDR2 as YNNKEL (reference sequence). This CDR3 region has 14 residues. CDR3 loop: CASSQQRGPGELFF. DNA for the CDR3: TGTGCCAGCAGCCAACAAAGAGGGCCCGGGGAGCTGTTTTTT.

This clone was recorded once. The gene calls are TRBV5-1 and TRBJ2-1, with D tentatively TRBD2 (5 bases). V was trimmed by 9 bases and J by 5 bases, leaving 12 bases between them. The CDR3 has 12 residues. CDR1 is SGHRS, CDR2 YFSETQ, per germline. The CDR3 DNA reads TGCGCCACCCGCACCGGGGACAATGAGCAGTTCTTC. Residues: CATRTGDNEQFF.

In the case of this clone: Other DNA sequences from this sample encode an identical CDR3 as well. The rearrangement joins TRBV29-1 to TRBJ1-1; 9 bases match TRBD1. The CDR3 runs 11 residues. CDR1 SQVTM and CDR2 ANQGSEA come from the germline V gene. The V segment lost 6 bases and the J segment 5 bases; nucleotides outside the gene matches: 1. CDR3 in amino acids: CSVDRGTEAFF. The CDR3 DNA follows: TGCAGCGTCGACAGGGGGACTGAAGCTTTCTTT.

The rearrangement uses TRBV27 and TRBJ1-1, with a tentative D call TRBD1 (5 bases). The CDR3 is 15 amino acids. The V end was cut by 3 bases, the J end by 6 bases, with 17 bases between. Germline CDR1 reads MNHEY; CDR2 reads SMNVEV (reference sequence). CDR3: CASSLISDGGAEAFF. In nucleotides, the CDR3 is TGTGCCAGCAGTTTGATATCCGACGGAGGGGCTGAAGCTTTCTTT.

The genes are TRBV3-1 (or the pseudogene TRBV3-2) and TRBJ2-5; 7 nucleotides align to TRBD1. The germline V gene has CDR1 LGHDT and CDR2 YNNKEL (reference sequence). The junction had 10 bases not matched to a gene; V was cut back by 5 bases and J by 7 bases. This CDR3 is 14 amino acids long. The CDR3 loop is CASSVRDSPRTQYF. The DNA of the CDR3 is TGTGCCAGCAGCGTCCGGGACAGCCCCAGGACCCAGTACTTC.